The 11 T cell receptor beta chains below come from one sample, sequenced in a study of monozygotic twins with inflammatory bowel disease. TCRdb reprocessed the 5' RACE reads and reports one entry per CDR3 protein, with no DNA. Its clone listing holds around 380,000 distinct CDR3 sequences. Sequences were obtained from blood. The receptors were gathered from a human donor with ulcerative colitis or Crohn's disease, or a healthy co-twin of an affected twin (not recorded which).

The rearrangement links TRBV12-3 or TRBV12-4 to TRBJ1-5; TCRdb designates TRBD1, a call that cannot be tested without DNA. This CDR3 is built from 16 residues. CDR3 in amino acids: CASSQPDRESNQPQHF.

The V gene is TRBV20-1, the J gene TRBJ2-5; TCRdb's D gene call, TRBD2, goes unchecked for lack of DNA. The germline V gene encodes CDR1 DFQATT and CDR2 SNEGSKA (reference sequence). There are 15 residues in the CDR3. The chain's CDR3 is CSARGGTSRQETQYF.

The chain joins TRBV14 to TRBJ1-1. CDR1 SGHDN and CDR2 FVKESK come from the germline V gene. The CDR3 is 17 residues long. This chain's CDR3 is CASSQAKTARKNTEAFF.

The chain employs TRBV5-4 and TRBJ1-2. Germline assignment: CDR1 SGHNT and CDR2 YYREEE (reference sequence). This CDR3 is 13 amino acids long. CDR3 protein: CASSPTVKDGYTF.

The rearrangement joins TRBV5-6 to TRBJ1-2; TCRdb selects TRBD1, and the lack of DNA leaves this call unchecked. The CDR3 has 17 residues. Germline V gene lookup returns CDR1 SGHDT and CDR2 YYEEEE. CDR3 sequence: CASSFTRGAVAYYGYTF.

The gene calls are TRBV10-3 and TRBJ2-2; TCRdb's D call of TRBD2 is untestable without DNA. CDR3 length equals 14 residues. Germline values: CDR1 ENHRY, CDR2 SYGVKD. CDR3 residues: CAISLPGPTGELFF.

The V and J genes are TRBV11-2 and TRBJ1-1; TCRdb reports TRBD1, a call that lacks DNA to check it against. Germline V gene data show CDR1 as SGHAT and CDR2 as FQNNGV. The CDR3 has 15 amino acids. CDR3 amino acids: CASSKRTAMNTEAFF.

The chain joins TRBV7-2 to TRBJ2-2; the TRBD2 assignment by TCRdb is unverifiable without DNA. Germline V gene sequence: CDR1 SGHTA, CDR2 FQGNSA. This CDR3 spans 17 amino acids. This chain's CDR3 is CASSAEMAGVDTGELFF.

The chain uses TRBV25-1 and TRBJ2-7; TCRdb lists TRBD1, though no DNA is available to test this call. Germline assignment: CDR1 MGHDK and CDR2 SYGVNS. The CDR3 is made up of 12 amino acids. This CDR3 reads CASQGVRREQYF.

The chain recombines TRBV2 with TRBJ2-1. CDR1 SNHLY and CDR2 FYNNEI come from the germline V gene. The CDR3 is 18 residues long. CDR3 amino acids: CASSEIRVGYSSYNEQFF.

The rearrangement joins TRBV3-1 to TRBJ2-2; without DNA, the TCRdb call of TRBD2 cannot be checked. The CDR3 contains 16 residues. Germline assignment: CDR1 LGHDT and CDR2 YNNKEL (reference sequence). The CDR3 reads CASSQERAGRTGELFF.